One sample yielded the 29 T cell receptor beta chains listed below, sequenced in a study of cytomegalovirus exposure and HLA in healthy donors. Amplification used 60 Vbeta primers and 13 Jbeta primers. TCRdb's table, derived via immunoSEQ multiplex PCR, lists solely in-frame clones and lacks some. Seen here are roughly 150,000 clones, nearly 10% observed once, and the top ten hold 1.8%. Material for sequencing was PBMCs. The source is a man aged 45 to 65 in good health and CMV-seronegative.

The chain uses TRBV2 and TRBJ2-3; TRBD2 matches 7 bases. Germline CDR1 is SNHLY and CDR2 is FYNNEI. This CDR3 spans 20 amino acids. V shed 1 base, J shed 2 bases, and the junction held 18 bases outside the gene matches. The CDR3 loop is CASSEVGGGGSTGSTDTQYF. CDR3 nucleotides: TGTGCCAGCAGTGAAGTTGGGGGGGGTGGCTCCACGGGCTCCACAGATACGCAGTATTTT.

Of note for this clone: This likely traces to a read error, being one base from a far larger clone. The chain employs TRBV11-3 and TRBJ1-3, with 7 bases matching TRBD1. The CDR3 spans 14 residues. In germline, CDR1 is SGHNT, CDR2 YENEEA. V was pared by 5 bases and J by 3 bases, with 4 bases of the junction left unmatched. CDR3 loop: CASSPTGNGNTIYF. Written as DNA, the CDR3 is TGTGCCAGCAGCCCGACAGGGAATGGAAACACCATATATTTT.

This clone showed up just a few times. The gene calls are TRBV5-1 and TRBJ2-1, with 9 bases lining up with TRBD2. The CDR3 covers 16 residues. Trimming cost V 0 bases and J 5 bases; bases outside gene matches: 6. Germline V gene sequence: CDR1 SGHRS, CDR2 YFSETQ. The CDR3 loop reads CASSLVLAGADNEQFF. DNA for the CDR3: TGCGCCAGCAGCTTGGTGTTAGCGGGGGCTGACAATGAGCAGTTCTTC.

The J gene is TRBJ2-4, the V gene TRBV30; 8 positions match TRBD1. After removal of 5 bases from V and 1 base from J, the junction contained 4 bases not matched to a gene. Germline V gene lookup returns CDR1 GTSNPN and CDR2 SVGIG (reference sequence). The CDR3 covers 14 residues. The CDR3 reads CAWEDRVAKNIQYF. In DNA form, the CDR3 reads TGTGCCTGGGAGGACAGGGTCGCCAAAAACATTCAGTACTTC.

This chain uses TRBV19 with TRBJ2-7; 9 bases line up with TRBD1. The J segment lost 7 bases and the V segment lost 7 bases, leaving 11 bases of the junction unmatched. Germline lookup yields CDR1 LNHDA and CDR2 SQIVND (reference sequence). The length of the CDR3 is 14 residues. The CDR3 DNA follows: TGTGCCAGTACCTACCGGACAGGGGTTGGGGAGCAGTACTTC. This gives the protein CASTYRTGVGEQYF.

This clone was detected only a few times. The chain uses TRBV7-9 and TRBJ2-2; D is uncertain. The V end was cut by 1 base, the J end by 6 bases, with 6 bases between. Germline V gene sequence: CDR1 SEHNR, CDR2 FQNEAQ (reference sequence). The CDR3 spans 13 residues. Written as DNA, the CDR3 is TGTGCCAGCAGCTTAGGAGAGCCCGGGGAGCTGTTTTTT. Residues: CASSLGEPGELFF. The full variable domain, with the rest looked up from reference TRBV7-9 and TRBJ2-2, is DTGVSQNPRHKITKRGQNVTFRCDPISEHNRLYWYRQTLGQGPEFLTYFQNEAQLEKSRLLSDRFSAERPKGSFSTLEIQRTEQGDSAMYLCASSLGEPGELFFGEGSRLTVL.

There are a few counts of this clone. This chain uses TRBV5-6 with TRBJ1-1; weak D call: TRBD1 (5 bases). Germline assignment: CDR1 SGHDT and CDR2 YYEEEE. The CDR3 spans 17 residues. Trimming took off 2 bases at V and 1 base at J, with 18 bases between the two ends. The CDR3 is CASSFRGGAGANTEAFF. CDR3 bases: TGTGCCAGCAGCTTCCGGGGGGGAGCGGGAGCGAACACTGAAGCTTTCTTT.

The J gene is TRBJ1-5, the V gene TRBV18; D is uncertain. The length of the CDR3 is 14 residues. Between the trimmed V and J ends, which lost 3 bases and 4 bases, there was a span of 10 bases. CDR1 KGHSH and CDR2 LQKENI come from the germline V gene. CDR3 region: CASSPLLENQPQHF. The CDR3 nucleotides read TGTGCCAGCTCACCGCTACTCGAAAATCAGCCCCAGCATTTT.

This clone appeared a few times. V usage is TRBV6-1 and J usage is TRBJ1-6; D remains unclear. The germline V gene has CDR1 MNHNS and CDR2 SASEGT. V lost 4 bases and J lost 3, with 10 bases in between. The CDR3 extends over 15 amino acids. The CDR3 coding sequence is TGTGCCAGCAGTGGAGAAGAGCTCTATAATTCACCCCTCCACTTT. This gives the protein CASSGEELYNSPLHF.

The rearrangement joins TRBV5-5 to TRBJ1-1; 8 bases match TRBD1. From germline, CDR1 is SGHKS and CDR2 YYEKEE (reference sequence). Unmatched junction bases numbered 10, after V lost 6 bases and J lost 0 bases. The CDR3 extends over 16 amino acids. CDR3 in DNA: TGTGCCAGCAAGTACTCGACAGGGGTGATGAACACTGAAGCTTTCTTT. This sequence encodes CASKYSTGVMNTEAFF.

The chain employs TRBV19 and TRBJ1-5; D remains ambiguous. Per the germline V gene, CDR1 is LNHDA and CDR2 is SQIVND (reference sequence). The ends were cut back, 7 bases at V and 1 base at J, with 14 bases in the middle. This CDR3 is built from 15 residues. The CDR3 DNA reads as TGTGCCAGTACCCATCCGACACCGAGCAATCAGCCCCAGCATTTT. The encoded protein is CASTHPTPSNQPQHF. Looking up the rest from reference TRBV19 and TRBJ1-5 gives the full variable domain: DGGITQSPKYLFRKEGQNVTLSCEQNLNHDAMYWYRQDPGQGLRLIYYSQIVNDFQKGDIAEGYSVSREKKESFPLTVTSAQKNPTAFYLCASTHPTPSNQPQHFGDGTRLSIL.

With respect to this clone: The sample contains more than one DNA sequence encoding this CDR3. This chain connects TRBV30 to TRBJ2-5, with 7 nucleotides matching TRBD2. Losses at the gene ends were 4 bases for V and 5 bases for J; bases not matched to a gene: 4. The germline V gene has CDR1 GTSNPN and CDR2 SVGIG (reference sequence). The CDR3 is 12 amino acids. This CDR3 is CAWTTGGETQYF. The CDR3 coding sequence is TGTGCCTGGACCACCGGGGGGGAGACCCAGTACTTC.

V usage is TRBV29-1 and J usage is TRBJ2-5; 7 positions match TRBD2. The J call may be faulty, since TRBJ2-7 better matches the DNA end. This CDR3 spans 12 amino acids. Germline CDR1 is SQVTM and CDR2 is ANQGSEA. The DNA of the CDR3 is TGCAGCGTTTCGGGGGAGGGGTACGAGCAGTACTTC. This codes for CSVSGEGYEQYF.

There are a few counts of this clone. The chain employs TRBV9 and TRBJ2-3; D uncertain. The V end was cut by 0 bases, the J end by 2 bases, with 10 bases between. The CDR3 consists of 15 residues. In germline, CDR1 is SGDLS, CDR2 YYNGEE. CDR3 in amino acids: CASSVGAGNTDTQYF. The CDR3 region has the DNA TGTGCCAGCAGCGTAGGGGCTGGCAACACAGATACGCAGTATTTT. Supplemented by reference TRBV9 and TRBJ2-3, the full variable domain reads DSGVTQTPKHLITATGQRVTLRCSPRSGDLSVYWYQQSLDQGLQFLIQYYNGEERAKGNILERFSAQQFPDLHSELNLSSLELGDSALYFCASSVGAGNTDTQYFGPGTRLTVL.

The chain joins TRBV10-2 to TRBJ2-7; 9 nucleotides align to TRBD1. The V gene's germline CDR1 is WSHSY and CDR2 SAAADI. V lost 6 bases to trimming and J lost 0 bases; unmatched junction nucleotides: 12. The CDR3 totals 17 residues. The CDR3 loop reads CASRESGTGSRSYEQYF. CDR3 DNA: TGCGCCAGCAGGGAATCCGGGACAGGGTCACGCTCCTACGAGCAGTACTTC.

This clone was seen a handful of times. J is TRBJ2-5 and V is TRBV11-2; TRBD2 matches 8 bases. CDR3 length: 15 residues. With 6 bases clipped from V and 4 bases from J, the junction kept 10 bases outside the gene matches. CDR1 is SGHAT and CDR2 is FQNNGV in the germline V gene. CDR3 nucleotide sequence: TGTGCCAGCAGATCCAGCGGGAGCGGTGGAGAGACCCAGTACTTC. Translated: CASRSSGSGGETQYF.

The sample holds a few counts of this clone. The chain combines TRBV5-4 with TRBJ1-4; a possible D gene is TRBD1 (5 bases). The CDR3 length is 16 residues. The ends were cut back, 4 bases at V and 7 bases at J, with 20 bases in the middle. Per the germline V gene, CDR1 is SGHNT and CDR2 is YYREEE (reference sequence). Here the CDR3 reads CASSRNGGGGFEKLFF. The CDR3 nucleotides read TGTGCCAGCAGCAGAAACGGTGGGGGGGGGTTTGAAAAACTGTTTTTT.

This clone appeared a few times. The rearrangement joins TRBV29-1 to TRBJ1-5; 8 nucleotides match TRBD1. J lost 5 bases, V lost 4 bases, and 7 bases had no gene match. Germline V gives CDR1 SQVTM, CDR2 ANQGSEA. The CDR3 is made up of 14 amino acids. The CDR3 loop reads CSVVQGADDQPQHF. CDR3 nucleotides: TGCAGCGTTGTCCAGGGGGCTGACGATCAGCCCCAGCATTTT.

This clone was detected only a few times. At the DNA level, this CDR3 is encoded by other sequences in the same sample as well. The chain employs TRBV6-1 and TRBJ2-7; 11 nucleotides agree with TRBD1. The CDR3 extends over 17 amino acids. V shed 1 base and J 5 bases; nucleotides not matched to a gene: 10. Germline V gives CDR1 MNHNS, CDR2 SASEGT. The CDR3 DNA sequence: TGTGCCAGCAGTGAAGAAGGTGGGACAGGGGGAACTGACGAGCAGTACTTC. It yields the protein CASSEEGGTGGTDEQYF.

The chain employs TRBV11-3 and TRBJ2-7; TRBD1 matches at 10 bases. The CDR3 is made up of 15 amino acids. The trim removed 1 base at V and 2 bases at J, leaving 2 bases unmatched. CDR1 SGHNT and CDR2 YENEEA come from the germline V gene. This CDR3 reads CASSLVGQGTYEQYF. The CDR3 nucleotides read TGTGCCAGCAGCTTAGTGGGACAGGGGACCTACGAGCAGTACTTC. Together with reference TRBV11-3 and TRBJ2-7, the CDR3 gives the full variable domain: EAGVVQSPRYKIIEKKQPVAFWCNPISGHNTLYWYLQNLGQGPELLIRYENEEAVDDSQLPKDRFSAERLKGVDSTLKIQPAELGDSAVYLCASSLVGQGTYEQYFGPGTRLTVT.

V is TRBV19 and J is TRBJ2-7, with 8 positions matching TRBD1. J lost 2 bases, V lost 1 base, and 4 bases had no gene match. This CDR3 region has 15 residues. Per germline, CDR1 LNHDA and CDR2 SQIVND (reference sequence). The DNA of the CDR3 is TGTGCCAGTAGTATAGTGGGACAGGCTACCTACGAGCAGTACTTC. Its translation: CASSIVGQATYEQYF.

The CDR3 sequence: CASSVVQGASGNTIYF. CDR3 DNA sequence: TGTGCCAGCAGCGTAGTCCAGGGGGCATCTGGAAACACCATATATTTT. The chain combines TRBV9 with TRBJ1-3; 8 nucleotides line up with TRBD1. CDR3 size: 16 residues. Germline V gives CDR1 SGDLS, CDR2 YYNGEE. The V segment lost 0 bases and the J segment 1 base; nucleotides outside the gene matches: 3. The full variable domain, rest sourced from reference TRBV9 and TRBJ1-3, is DSGVTQTPKHLITATGQRVTLRCSPRSGDLSVYWYQQSLDQGLQFLIQYYNGEERAKGNILERFSAQQFPDLHSELNLSSLELGDSALYFCASSVVQGASGNTIYFGEGSWLTVV.

This clone appeared a few times. The chain is built from TRBV7-3 and TRBJ2-1; TRBD1 agrees at 9 bases. Germline values: CDR1 SGHTA, CDR2 FQGTGA. V lost 4 bases, J lost 6 bases, and 13 bases stayed unmatched. The CDR3 length is 17 residues. The CDR3: CASSSNPLGQGTNEQFF. CDR3 nucleotide sequence: TGTGCCAGCAGCTCTAACCCTCTGGGACAGGGAACCAATGAGCAGTTCTTC.

This clone occurred many times. The rearrangement uses TRBV28 and TRBJ2-7, with 11 nucleotides matching TRBD1. The length of the CDR3 is 16 residues. After removal of 5 bases from V and 3 bases from J, the junction contained 9 bases not matched to a gene. The germline CDR1 and CDR2 sequences are MDHEN and SYDVKM. Here the CDR3 DNA reads TGTGCCAGCAGTCCCCCAGGACAGGGGGCTCACTACGAGCAGTACTTC. It yields the protein CASSPPGQGAHYEQYF.

There are a few counts of this clone. The genes are TRBV18 and TRBJ1-1, with D possibly TRBD1 on 6 matching bases. The germline CDR1 and CDR2 sequences are KGHSH and LQKENI. The germline V and J ends were trimmed by 3 bases and 1 base, with 6 bases remaining between them. The CDR3 extends over 13 amino acids. This chain's CDR3 is CASSPTGNTEAFF. The CDR3 region has the DNA TGTGCCAGCTCACCGACAGGGAACACTGAAGCTTTCTTT.

This clone has more than one count but fewer than ten. The chain couples TRBV29-1 to TRBJ2-3, with 8 bases lining up with TRBD1. After removal of 6 bases from V and 4 bases from J, the junction contained 6 bases not matched to a gene. Germline CDR1 and CDR2: SQVTM and ANQGSEA. This CDR3 has 13 residues. CDR3 coding DNA: TGCAGCGTCGGACAGGGAATCGCAGATACGCAGTATTTT. It yields the protein CSVGQGIADTQYF.

The chain is built from TRBV28 and TRBJ1-4; no clear D gene. Germline V CDR1 and CDR2: MDHEN, SYDVKM. The CDR3 has 15 amino acids. Trimming took 7 bases from V and 7 from J, leaving 19 bases between them. In DNA form, the CDR3 reads TGTGCCAGCACCCAATTCGGACTTAACGTTGAAAAACTGTTTTTT. Translated, it gives CASTQFGLNVEKLFF.

This sequence joins TRBV5-1 and TRBJ1-1; D possibly corresponds to TRBD1 (6 bases). This CDR3 region has 15 residues. The V and J ends lost 4 bases and 1 base respectively, with 14 bases between them. Germline V lookup: CDR1 SGHRS, CDR2 YFSETQ. The chain's CDR3 is CASSPVGGANTEAFF. DNA for the CDR3: TGCGCCAGCAGCCCGGTGGGGGGGGCGAACACTGAAGCTTTCTTT.

The chain recombines TRBV10-2 with TRBJ1-5; 7 nucleotides match TRBD1. The CDR3 sequence is 13 residues long. CDR1 is WSHSY, CDR2 SAAADI, per germline. V lost 7 bases, J lost 6 bases, and 6 bases stayed unmatched. The DNA for the CDR3 is TGCGCCAGCACCTCGACAGGGCCTCAGCCCCAGCATTTT. Its protein is CASTSTGPQPQHF.